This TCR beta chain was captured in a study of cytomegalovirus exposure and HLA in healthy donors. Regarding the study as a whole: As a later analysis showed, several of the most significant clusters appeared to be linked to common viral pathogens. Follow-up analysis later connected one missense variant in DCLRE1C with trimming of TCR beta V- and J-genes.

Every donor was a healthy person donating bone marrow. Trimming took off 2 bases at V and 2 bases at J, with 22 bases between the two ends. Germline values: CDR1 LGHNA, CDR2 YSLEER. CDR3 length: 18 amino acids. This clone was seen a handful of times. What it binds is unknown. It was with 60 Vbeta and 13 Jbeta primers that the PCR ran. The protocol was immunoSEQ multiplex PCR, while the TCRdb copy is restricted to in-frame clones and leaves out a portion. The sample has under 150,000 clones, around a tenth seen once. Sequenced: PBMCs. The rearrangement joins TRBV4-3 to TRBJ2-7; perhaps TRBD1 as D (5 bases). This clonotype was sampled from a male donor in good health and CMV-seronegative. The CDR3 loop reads CASSQTPTDPLSPYEQYF. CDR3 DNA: TGCGCCAGCAGCCAAACCCCGACAGACCCCCTATCCCCCTACGAGCAGTACTTC.